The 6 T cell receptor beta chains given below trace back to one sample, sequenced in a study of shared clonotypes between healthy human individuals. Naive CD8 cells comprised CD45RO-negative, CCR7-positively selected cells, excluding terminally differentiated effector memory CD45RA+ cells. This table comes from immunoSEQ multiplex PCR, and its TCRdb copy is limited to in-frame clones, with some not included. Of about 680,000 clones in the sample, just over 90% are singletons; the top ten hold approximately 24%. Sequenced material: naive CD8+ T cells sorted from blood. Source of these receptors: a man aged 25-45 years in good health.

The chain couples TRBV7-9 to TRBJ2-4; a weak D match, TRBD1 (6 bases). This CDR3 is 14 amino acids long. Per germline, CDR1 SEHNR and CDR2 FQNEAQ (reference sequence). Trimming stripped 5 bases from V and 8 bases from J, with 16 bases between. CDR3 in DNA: TGTGCCAGCAGCGTTACAGGGTTATGGGACATTCAGTACTTC. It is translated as CASSVTGLWDIQYF.

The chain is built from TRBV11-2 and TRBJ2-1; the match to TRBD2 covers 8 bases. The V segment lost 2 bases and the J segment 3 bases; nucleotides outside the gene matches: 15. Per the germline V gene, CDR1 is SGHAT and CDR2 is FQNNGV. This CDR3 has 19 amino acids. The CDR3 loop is CASSLKYSLADFFYNEQFF. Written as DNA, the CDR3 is TGTGCCAGCAGCTTAAAATACTCACTAGCGGACTTCTTCTACAATGAGCAGTTCTTC.

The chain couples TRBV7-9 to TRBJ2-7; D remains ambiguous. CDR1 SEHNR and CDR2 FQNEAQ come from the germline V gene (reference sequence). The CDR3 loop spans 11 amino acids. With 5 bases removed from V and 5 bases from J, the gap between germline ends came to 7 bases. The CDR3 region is CASSNLDEQYF. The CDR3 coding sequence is TGTGCCAGCAGCAATCTGGACGAGCAGTACTTC.

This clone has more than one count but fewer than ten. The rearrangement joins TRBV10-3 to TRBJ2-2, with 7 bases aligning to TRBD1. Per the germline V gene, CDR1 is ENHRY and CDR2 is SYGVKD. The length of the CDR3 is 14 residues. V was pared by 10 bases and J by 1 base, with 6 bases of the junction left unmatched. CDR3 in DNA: TGTGCCACACAGGGGAGTAAGAACACCGGGGAGCTGTTTTTT. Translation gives CATQGSKNTGELFF.

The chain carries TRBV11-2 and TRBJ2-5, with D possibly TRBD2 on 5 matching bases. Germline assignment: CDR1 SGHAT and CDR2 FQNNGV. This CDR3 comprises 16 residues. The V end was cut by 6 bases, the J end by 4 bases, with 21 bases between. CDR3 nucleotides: TGTGCCAGCAGACTGGGCGGAGGCCGGCCGGGAGAGACCCAGTACTTC. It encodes CASRLGGGRPGETQYF.

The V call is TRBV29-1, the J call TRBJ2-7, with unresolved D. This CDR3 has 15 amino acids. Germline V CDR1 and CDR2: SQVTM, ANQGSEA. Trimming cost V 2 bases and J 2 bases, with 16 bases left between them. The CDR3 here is CSVERLSGTPYEQYF. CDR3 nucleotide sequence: TGCAGCGTTGAAAGGCTCTCAGGCACTCCCTACGAGCAGTACTTC.